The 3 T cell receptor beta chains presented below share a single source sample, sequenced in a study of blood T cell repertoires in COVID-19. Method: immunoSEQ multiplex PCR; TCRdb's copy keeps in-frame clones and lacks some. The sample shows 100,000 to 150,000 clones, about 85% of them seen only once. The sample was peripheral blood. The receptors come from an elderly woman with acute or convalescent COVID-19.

CDR3 region: CASSSRRAYNEQFF. DNA for the CDR3: TGTGCCAGCAGTTCTCGGAGGGCCTACAATGAGCAGTTCTTC. The chain joins TRBV6-1 to TRBJ2-1; weak D call: TRBD2 (6 bases). Germline CDR1 and CDR2: MNHNS and SASEGT. The CDR3 is made up of 14 amino acids. V was cut by 5 bases and J by 2 bases, with 10 bases left in between.

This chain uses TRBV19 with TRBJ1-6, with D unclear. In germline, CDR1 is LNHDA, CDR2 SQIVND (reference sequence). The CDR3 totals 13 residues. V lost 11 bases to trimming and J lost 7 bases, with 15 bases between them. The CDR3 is CAVGDERNSPLHF. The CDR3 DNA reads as TGTGCCGTAGGAGACGAGAGAAATTCACCCCTCCACTTT.

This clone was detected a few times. CDR3 nucleotide sequence: TGTGCCAGCTCGGCTACAAGGGACAGCCTGAACACTGAAGCTTTCTTT. Translation gives CASSATRDSLNTEAFF. The chain couples TRBV18 to TRBJ1-1; 7 bases are a match to TRBD1. The CDR3 has 16 amino acids. Germline CDR1 KGHSH, CDR2 LQKENI. J lost 0 bases, V lost 6 bases, and 10 bases had no gene match.